The source of this T cell receptor (beta chain) is a study of Ad26.COV2.S vaccination and SARS-CoV-2 variants. In the study overall: Intramuscular Ad26.COV2.S doses were given once or twice, 56 days apart. Broader study findings: Recipients given vaccine exceeded placebo recipients in spike-specific TCR breadth.

Germline V lookup: CDR1 MDHEN, CDR2 SYDVKM. CDR3 size: 16 residues. V was cut by 4 bases and J by 0 bases, with 13 bases left in between. Worth noting for this clone: Its antigen is undetermined. A read error is possible here, since a much larger clone lies one base away.

Generated by immunoSEQ multiplex PCR, the TCRdb table keeps only in-frame clones and is missing some. The sample has under 300,000 clones; roughly nine tenths are singletons. Treatment reported: some 20 received Ad26.COV2.S at low or high dose, single or two shots; about 5 received placebo; per-sample allocation not given. The samples were gathered on day 63 after the first injection of vaccine or placebo. Ad26.COV2.S expressed prefusion-stabilized spike from the original Wuhan strain. The source of this sequence is a person between 18 and 59 years old who received the Ad26.COV2.S COVID-19 vaccine or a placebo. Sample: peripheral blood, taken in a trial of Ad26.COV2.S vaccine versus placebo. The rearrangement uses TRBV28 and TRBJ1-5, with a weak D call TRBD1 (5 bases). The CDR3 is CASSSWTSYSNQPQHF. In nucleotides, the CDR3 is TGTGCCAGCAGTTCCTGGACATCCTATAGCAATCAGCCCCAGCATTTT.